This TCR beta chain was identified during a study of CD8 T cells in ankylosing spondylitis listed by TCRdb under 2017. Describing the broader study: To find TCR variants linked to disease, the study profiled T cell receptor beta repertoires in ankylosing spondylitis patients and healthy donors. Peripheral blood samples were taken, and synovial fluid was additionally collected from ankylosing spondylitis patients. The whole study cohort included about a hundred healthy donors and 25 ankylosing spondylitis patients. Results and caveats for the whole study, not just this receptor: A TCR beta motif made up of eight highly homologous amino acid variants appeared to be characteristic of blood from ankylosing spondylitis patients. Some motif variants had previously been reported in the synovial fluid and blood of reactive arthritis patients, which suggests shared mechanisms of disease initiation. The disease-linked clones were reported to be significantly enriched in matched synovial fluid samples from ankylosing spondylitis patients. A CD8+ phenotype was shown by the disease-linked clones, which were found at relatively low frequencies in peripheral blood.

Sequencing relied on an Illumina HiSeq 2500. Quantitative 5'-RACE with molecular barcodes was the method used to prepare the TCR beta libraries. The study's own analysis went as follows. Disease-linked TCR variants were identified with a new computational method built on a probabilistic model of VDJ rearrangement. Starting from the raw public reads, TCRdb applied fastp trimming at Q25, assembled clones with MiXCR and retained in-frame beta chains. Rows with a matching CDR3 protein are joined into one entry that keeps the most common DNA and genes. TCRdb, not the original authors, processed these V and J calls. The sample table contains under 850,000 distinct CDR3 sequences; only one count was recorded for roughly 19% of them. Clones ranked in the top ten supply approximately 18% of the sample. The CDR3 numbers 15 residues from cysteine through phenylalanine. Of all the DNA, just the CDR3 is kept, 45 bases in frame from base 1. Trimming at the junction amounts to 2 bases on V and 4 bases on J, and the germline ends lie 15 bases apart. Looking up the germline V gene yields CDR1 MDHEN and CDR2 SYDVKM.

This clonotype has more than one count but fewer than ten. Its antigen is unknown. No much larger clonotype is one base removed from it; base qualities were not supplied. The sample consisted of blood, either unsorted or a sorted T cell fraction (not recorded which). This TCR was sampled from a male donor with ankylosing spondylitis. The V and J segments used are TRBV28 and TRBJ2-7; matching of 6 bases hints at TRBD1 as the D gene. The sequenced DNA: TGTGCCAGCAGTTTACCCGACAGGATGGAATACGAGCAGTACTTC. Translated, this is CASSLPDRMEYEQYF.